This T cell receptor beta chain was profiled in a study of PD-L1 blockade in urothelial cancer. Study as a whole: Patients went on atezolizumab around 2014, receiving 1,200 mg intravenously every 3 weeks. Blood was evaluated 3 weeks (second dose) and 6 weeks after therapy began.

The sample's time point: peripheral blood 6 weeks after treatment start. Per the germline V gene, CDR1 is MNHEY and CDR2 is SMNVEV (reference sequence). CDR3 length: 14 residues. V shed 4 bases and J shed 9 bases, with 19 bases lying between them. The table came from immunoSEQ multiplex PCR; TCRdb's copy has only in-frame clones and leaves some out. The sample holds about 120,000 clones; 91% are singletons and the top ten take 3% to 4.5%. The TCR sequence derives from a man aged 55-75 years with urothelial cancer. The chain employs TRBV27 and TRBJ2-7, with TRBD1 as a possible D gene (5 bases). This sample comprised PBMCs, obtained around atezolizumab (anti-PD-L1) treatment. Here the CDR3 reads CASSSDSYPHGQYF. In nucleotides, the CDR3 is TGTGCCAGCAGTTCCGACAGCTACCCGCACGGGCAGTACTTC.